The sequence of this TCR beta chain was determined in a study of T cell responses to AZD1222 COVID-19 vaccine. Study outcomes and limitations: The repertoires were collected only after the peak T cell response.

Clones were read by immunoSEQ multiplex PCR, and TCRdb kept only the in-frame ones, dropping some. The table records 150,000 or so clones, more than 75% of them present only once. Trimming stripped 5 bases from V and 11 bases from J, with 18 bases between. CDR1 MNHEY and CDR2 SMNVEV come from the germline V gene (reference sequence). This CDR3 has 13 residues. In the case of this clone: Its antigen is as yet unknown.

Sequenced here: peripheral blood, sampled 28 days after the second AZD1222 dose. V usage is TRBV27 and J usage is TRBJ1-1; weak D call: TRBD1 (5 bases). The receptor's source is an adult who received the AZD1222 COVID-19 vaccine. The CDR3 protein is CASSVRRERGAFF. CDR3 in DNA: TGTGCCAGCAGTGTCCGACGTGAGCGGGGGGCTTTCTTT.